This passage covers 13 T cell receptor beta chains from one sample sequenced in a study of shared clonotypes between healthy human individuals. Assay used: immunoSEQ multiplex PCR; TCRdb lists only in-frame clones, some missing. The sample lists roughly 2 million clones; about 95% were seen once. Sequenced input: naive CD4+ T cells sorted from blood. Noted subset: CD45RA+ positively selected. The receptors were sampled from a man aged 18 to 30 in good health.

The genes are TRBV10-3 and TRBJ2-5, with D possibly TRBD1 on 5 matching bases. The V gene's germline CDR1 is ENHRY and CDR2 SYGVKD. This CDR3 contains 14 residues. The V gene lost 3 bases and the J gene lost 4 bases, with 12 bases spanning the gap. The CDR3 here is CAISEYQGRETQYF. The CDR3 nucleotides read TGTGCCATCAGTGAATATCAGGGAAGAGAGACCCAGTACTTC.

This chain links TRBV6-1 with TRBJ1-2, with 7 bases identical to TRBD1. The CDR3 is made up of 12 amino acids. CDR1 and CDR2 from the germline V gene are MNHNS and SASEGT. V lost 5 bases, J lost 8 bases, and 5 bases stayed unmatched. The CDR3 DNA is TGTGCCAGCAGTCAAAGGGGGCGCGGCTACACCTTC. It codes for CASSQRGRGYTF.

V usage is TRBV7-2 and J usage is TRBJ1-2; no clear D gene. Per germline, CDR1 SGHTA and CDR2 FQGNSA. Trimming took off 1 base at V and 8 bases at J, with 11 bases between the two ends. The CDR3 is 13 residues long. CDR3 DNA: TGTGCCAGCAGCTTAGGGACGCCTGACGGCTACACCTTC. Protein product: CASSLGTPDGYTF.

The chain carries TRBV30 and TRBJ1-2; D is undetermined. CDR3 length: 13 amino acids. V dropped 0 bases and J dropped 4 bases, with 9 bases sitting between them. In germline, CDR1 is GTSNPN, CDR2 SVGIG (reference sequence). The CDR3 sequence: CAWSVNQRYGYTF. The CDR3 DNA reads as TGTGCCTGGAGTGTAAATCAACGCTATGGCTACACCTTC.

The rearrangement joins TRBV9 to TRBJ1-2; the match to TRBD1 covers 8 bases. CDR1 is SGDLS, CDR2 YYNGEE, per germline. The CDR3 is 14 amino acids. V gave up 3 bases and J gave up 5 bases; unmatched junction bases: 6. CDR3 region: CASSGRQGRYGYTF. DNA for the CDR3: TGTGCCAGCAGCGGCAGACAGGGGAGGTATGGCTACACCTTC. The full variable domain, its missing parts supplied by reference TRBV9 and TRBJ1-2, is DSGVTQTPKHLITATGQRVTLRCSPRSGDLSVYWYQQSLDQGLQFLIQYYNGEERAKGNILERFSAQQFPDLHSELNLSSLELGDSALYFCASSGRQGRYGYTFGSGTRLTVV.

CDR3 bases: TGTGCCAGCAGCTTAGGCCCGGGACTGACCTCCTACGAGCAGTACTTC. Protein product: CASSLGPGLTSYEQYF. The chain employs TRBV7-2 and TRBJ2-7, with D possibly TRBD2 on 6 matching bases. The CDR3 sequence is 16 residues long. Trimming removed 1 base from V and 0 bases from J, with 13 bases in between. Per the germline V gene, CDR1 is SGHTA and CDR2 is FQGNSA.

Note on this clone: Other nucleotide sequences from this sample produce the same CDR3. The chain links TRBV11-2 to TRBJ2-7, with TRBD1 matching over 10 bases. The V and J ends lost 1 base and 4 bases, in that order; junction bases with no gene match: 1. From germline, CDR1 is SGHAT and CDR2 FQNNGV. The CDR3 runs 14 residues. The CDR3 nucleotides are TGTGCCAGCAGCTTAGGGGACAGGGGATACGAGCAGTACTTC. Translation gives CASSLGDRGYEQYF.

The chain carries TRBV5-1 and TRBJ2-3, with D unresolved. Germline CDR1 SGHRS, CDR2 YFSETQ. The CDR3 runs to 15 residues. The V end lost 6 bases, the J end lost 0 bases, and 14 bases lay between the germline ends. The CDR3 region has the DNA TGCGCCAGCAAAAACCCGGCAGCTAGCACAGATACGCAGTATTTT. Translated: CASKNPAASTDTQYF.

Worth noting for this clone: At the DNA level, this CDR3 is encoded by other sequences in the same sample as well. The V and J genes are TRBV28 and TRBJ2-5; D ambiguous. Germline V lookup: CDR1 MDHEN, CDR2 SYDVKM. V was clipped by 3 bases and J by 2 bases, with 10 bases between them. The CDR3 contains 14 residues. CDR3: CASSLLPGQETQYF. For the CDR3, the DNA is TGTGCCAGCAGTTTGCTACCCGGGCAAGAGACCCAGTACTTC.

As for this clone: Other nucleotide sequences in the sample specify the same CDR3. The chain links TRBV10-3 to TRBJ2-3; no reliable D call. Trimming cost V 8 bases and J 2 bases, with 11 bases left between them. This CDR3 spans 13 amino acids. The germline V gene has CDR1 ENHRY and CDR2 SYGVKD. CDR3 DNA sequence: TGTGCCATCCGTCCAGGCCCCACAGATACGCAGTATTTT. Translated, it gives CAIRPGPTDTQYF.

This chain uses TRBV5-1 with TRBJ2-5; the D call may be TRBD1 or TRBD2 (5 bases each). V was shortened by 8 bases and J by 1 base, with 15 bases between the two germline ends. The CDR3 totals 14 residues. Germline CDR1 SGHRS, CDR2 YFSETQ. In nucleotides, the CDR3 is TGCGCCAGAAACGGGGCCCAGGGCCAAGAGACCCAGTACTTC. It translates to CARNGAQGQETQYF.

The chain uses TRBV28 and TRBJ1-2; a possible D gene is TRBD1 (5 bases). The ends were cut back, 1 base at V and 5 bases at J, with 17 bases in the middle. The CDR3 runs 16 residues. Germline assignment: CDR1 MDHEN and CDR2 SYDVKM. CDR3 residues: CASSLYTPGEGYGYTF. As DNA, the CDR3 is TGTGCCAGCAGTTTATATACACCGGGGGAGGGATATGGCTACACCTTC.

The chain's CDR3 is CASREQGRSSYEQYF. In nucleotides, the CDR3 is TGTGCCAGCAGAGAACAGGGGCGCAGCTCCTACGAGCAGTACTTC. The chain employs TRBV28 and TRBJ2-7; 7 bases fit TRBD1. The germline V gene has CDR1 MDHEN and CDR2 SYDVKM. Trimming removed 6 bases from V and 0 bases from J; junction bases left unmatched: 8. This CDR3 spans 15 amino acids.